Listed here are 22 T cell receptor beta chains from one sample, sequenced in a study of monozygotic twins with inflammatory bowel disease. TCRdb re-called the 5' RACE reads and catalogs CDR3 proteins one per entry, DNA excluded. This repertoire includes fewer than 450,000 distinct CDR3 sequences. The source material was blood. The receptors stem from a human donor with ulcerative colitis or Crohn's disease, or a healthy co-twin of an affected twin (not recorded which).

CDR3 loop: CASSLVGGNTIYF. This sequence joins TRBV7-2 and TRBJ1-3. The CDR3 spans 13 residues. Germline CDR1 SGHTA, CDR2 FQGNSA.

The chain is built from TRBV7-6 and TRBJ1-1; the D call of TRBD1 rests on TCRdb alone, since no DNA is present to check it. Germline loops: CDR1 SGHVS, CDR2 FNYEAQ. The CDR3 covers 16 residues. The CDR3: CASSLPGQDMNTEAFF.

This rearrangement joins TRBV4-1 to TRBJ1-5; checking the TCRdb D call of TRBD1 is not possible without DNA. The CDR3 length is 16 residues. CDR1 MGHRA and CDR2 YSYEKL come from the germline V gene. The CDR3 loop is CASSQLGTGGHQPQHF.

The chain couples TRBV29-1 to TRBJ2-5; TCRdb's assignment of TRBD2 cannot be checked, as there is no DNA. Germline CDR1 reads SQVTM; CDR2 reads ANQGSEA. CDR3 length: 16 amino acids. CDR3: CSVEGTSGGDWKTQYF.

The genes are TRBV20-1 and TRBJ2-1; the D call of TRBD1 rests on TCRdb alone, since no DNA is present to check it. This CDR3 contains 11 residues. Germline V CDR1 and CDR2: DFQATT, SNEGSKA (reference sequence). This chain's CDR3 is CSAKGQDVQFF.

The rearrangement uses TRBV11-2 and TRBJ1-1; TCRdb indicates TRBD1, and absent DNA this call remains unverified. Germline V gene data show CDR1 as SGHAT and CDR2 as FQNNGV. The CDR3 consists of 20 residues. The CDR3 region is CASSANQGAKSNGRSTEAFF.

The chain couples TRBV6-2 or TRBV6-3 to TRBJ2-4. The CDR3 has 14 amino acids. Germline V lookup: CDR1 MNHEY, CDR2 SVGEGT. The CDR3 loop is CASSWGLAKNIQYF.

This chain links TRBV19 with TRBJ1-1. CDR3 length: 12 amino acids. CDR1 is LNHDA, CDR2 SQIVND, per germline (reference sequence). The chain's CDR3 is CASKAGNTEAFF.

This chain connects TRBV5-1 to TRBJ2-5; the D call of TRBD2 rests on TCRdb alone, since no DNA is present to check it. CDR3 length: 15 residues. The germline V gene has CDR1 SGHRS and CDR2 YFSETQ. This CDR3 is CASSRTGTSLETQYF.

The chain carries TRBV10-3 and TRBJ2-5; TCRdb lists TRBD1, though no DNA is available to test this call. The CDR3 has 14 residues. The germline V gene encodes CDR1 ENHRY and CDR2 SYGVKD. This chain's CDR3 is CATLRDRSQETQYF.

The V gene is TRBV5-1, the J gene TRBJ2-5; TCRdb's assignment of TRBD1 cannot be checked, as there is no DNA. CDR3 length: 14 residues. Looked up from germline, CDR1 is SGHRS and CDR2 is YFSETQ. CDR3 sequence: CASSLWGSQETQYF.

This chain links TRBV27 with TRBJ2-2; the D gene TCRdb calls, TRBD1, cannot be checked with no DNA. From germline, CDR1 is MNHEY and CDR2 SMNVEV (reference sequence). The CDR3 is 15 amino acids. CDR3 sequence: CASSPLDRMTGELFF.

The CDR3 region is CSVEGGVTDTQYF. This rearrangement joins TRBV29-1 to TRBJ2-3; the D call from TCRdb, TRBD1, cannot be confirmed without DNA. Germline CDR1 reads SQVTM; CDR2 reads ANQGSEA. CDR3 size: 13 residues.

The CDR3 is CSVPGPVGPYNEQFF. V is TRBV29-1 and J is TRBJ2-1; without DNA, the TCRdb call of TRBD1 cannot be checked. The CDR3 runs to 15 residues. Germline CDR1 is SQVTM and CDR2 is ANQGSEA.

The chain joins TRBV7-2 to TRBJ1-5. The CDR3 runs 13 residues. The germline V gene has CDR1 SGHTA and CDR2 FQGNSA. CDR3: CASSLPGNQPQHF.

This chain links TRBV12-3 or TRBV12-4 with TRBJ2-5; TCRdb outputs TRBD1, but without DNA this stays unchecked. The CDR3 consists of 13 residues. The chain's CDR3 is CASSRTDQETQYF.

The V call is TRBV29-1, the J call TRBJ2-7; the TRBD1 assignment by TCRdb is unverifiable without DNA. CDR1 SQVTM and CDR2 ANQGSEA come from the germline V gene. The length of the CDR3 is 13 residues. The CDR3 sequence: CSVPGGGLYEQYF.

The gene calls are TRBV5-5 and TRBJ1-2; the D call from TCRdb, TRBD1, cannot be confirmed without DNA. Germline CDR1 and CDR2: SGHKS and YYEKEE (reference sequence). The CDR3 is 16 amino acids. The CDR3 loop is CASSSPYRDRAYGYTF.

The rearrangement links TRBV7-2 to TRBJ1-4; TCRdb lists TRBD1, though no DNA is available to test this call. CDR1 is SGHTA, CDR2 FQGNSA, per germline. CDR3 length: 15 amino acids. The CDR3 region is CASSRQGAANEKLFF.

CDR3 region: CASSYSSPGGARDTQYF. The genes are TRBV6-5 and TRBJ2-3; TCRdb's D call of TRBD2 is untestable without DNA. The V gene's germline CDR1 is MNHEY and CDR2 SVGAGI. The CDR3 has 17 residues.

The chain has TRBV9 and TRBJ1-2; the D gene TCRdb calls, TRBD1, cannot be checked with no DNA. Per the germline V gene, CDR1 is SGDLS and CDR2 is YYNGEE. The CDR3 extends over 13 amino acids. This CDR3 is CASSVEGTYGYTF.

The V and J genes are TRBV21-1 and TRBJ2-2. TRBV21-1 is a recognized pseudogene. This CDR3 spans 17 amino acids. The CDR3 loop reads CASSNRMPSRNTGELFF.